The 31 T cell receptor beta chains below were found in one sample sequenced in a study of blood T cell repertoires in COVID-19. Here immunoSEQ multiplex PCR was the method, and the copy in TCRdb shows in-frame clones only, minus some. The sample holds about 130,000 clones; less than 90% are singletons and the top ten take roughly 2.2%. Sequencing input: PBMCs or T cells enriched from blood (not recorded which). The receptors were gathered from a woman in her 50s who had recovered from COVID-19.

The rearrangement joins TRBV19 to TRBJ1-1, with D perhaps matching TRBD1 (5 bases). CDR1 is LNHDA, CDR2 SQIVND, per germline (reference sequence). This CDR3 has 18 amino acids. Trimming shortened V by 4 bases and J by 1 base, and 22 bases separated the two germline ends. This CDR3 reads CASSRSAGSLWANTEAFF. The CDR3 DNA reads TGTGCCAGTAGTAGATCGGCAGGGTCTCTTTGGGCGAACACTGAAGCTTTCTTT.

The rearrangement joins TRBV19 to TRBJ2-6; weak D call: TRBD2 (5 bases). The CDR3 consists of 14 residues. The V gene lost 5 bases and the J gene lost 1 base, with 6 bases spanning the gap. Per the germline V gene, CDR1 is LNHDA and CDR2 is SQIVND (reference sequence). Here the CDR3 DNA reads TGTGCCAGTAGTTGGGAGTCTGGGGCCAACGTCCTGACTTTC. It is translated as CASSWESGANVLTF.

The V and J genes are TRBV5-1 and TRBJ2-3; D is perhaps TRBD2 (5 bases). CDR1 is SGHRS, CDR2 YFSETQ, per germline. There are 15 residues in the CDR3. Trimming cost V 1 base and J 1 base, with 10 bases left between them. CDR3 region: CASSLRGMGTDTQYF. The CDR3 DNA is TGCGCCAGCAGCTTGAGAGGGATGGGCACAGATACGCAGTATTTT.

The CDR3 reads CASSVTEVPYEQYF. CDR3 nucleotide sequence: TGTGCCAGCAGCGTTACTGAGGTTCCGTACGAGCAGTACTTC. This chain joins TRBV9 and TRBJ2-7; unclear D gene. The CDR3 covers 14 residues. Germline-derived CDR1 and CDR2 are SGDLS and YYNGEE. With 2 bases removed from V and 4 bases from J, the gap between germline ends came to 13 bases.

There are a few counts of this clone. This sequence joins TRBV19 and TRBJ2-2; 11 bases line up with TRBD1. The V segment lost 10 bases and the J segment 6 bases; nucleotides outside the gene matches: 7. CDR1 is LNHDA and CDR2 is SQIVND in the germline V gene (reference sequence). The CDR3 is 14 residues long. Here the CDR3 reads CATRPGQGAGELFF. The CDR3 nucleotides read TGTGCCACCCGACCGGGACAGGGGGCCGGGGAGCTGTTTTTT. Together with reference TRBV19 and TRBJ2-2, the CDR3 gives the full variable domain: DGGITQSPKYLFRKEGQNVTLSCEQNLNHDAMYWYRQDPGQGLRLIYYSQIVNDFQKGDIAEGYSVSREKKESFPLTVTSAQKNPTAFYLCATRPGQGAGELFFGEGSRLTVL.

V gene TRBV6-5 combines with J gene TRBJ2-7; TRBD1 matches at 7 bases. V gave up 7 bases and J gave up 3 bases; unmatched junction bases: 3. The CDR3 is 12 residues long. CDR1 is MNHEY and CDR2 is SVGAGI in the germline V gene. Here the CDR3 DNA reads TGTGCCAGCAACAGGGGCTACTACGAGCAGTACTTC. Protein product: CASNRGYYEQYF.

This clone was observed a handful of times. V and J are TRBV10-2 and TRBJ2-7; the D gene is possibly TRBD1 (5 bases). The CDR3 sequence is 13 residues long. Germline V gene data show CDR1 as WSHSY and CDR2 as SAAADI. Trimming shortened V by 7 bases and J by 2 bases, and 12 bases separated the two germline ends. CDR3 sequence: CASIPTETYEQYF. CDR3 nucleotide sequence: TGCGCCAGCATCCCGACAGAAACCTACGAGCAGTACTTC.

V usage is TRBV7-9 and J usage is TRBJ1-2; TRBD1 matches 9 bases. V shed 6 bases and J 2 bases; nucleotides not matched to a gene: 7. This CDR3 is 15 amino acids long. Germline values: CDR1 SEHNR, CDR2 FQNEAQ (reference sequence). CDR3 sequence reads: CASSPTGTGNYGYTF. DNA for the CDR3: TGTGCCAGCAGTCCAACCGGGACAGGGAACTATGGCTACACCTTC.

The rearrangement links TRBV4-1 to TRBJ1-5; no clear D gene. CDR3 length equals 14 residues. The ends were cut back, 0 bases at V and 9 bases at J, with 12 bases in the middle. Germline V CDR1 and CDR2: MGHRA, YSYEKL. CDR3 amino acids: CASSQDPGPVPQHF. The CDR3 nucleotides read TGCGCCAGCAGCCAAGACCCGGGTCCTGTGCCCCAGCATTTT.

In its sample, this clone was seen once. The V and J genes are TRBV2 and TRBJ2-1, with a weak D call TRBD2 (6 bases). Germline values: CDR1 SNHLY, CDR2 FYNNEI. The CDR3 contains 12 residues. V lost 6 bases, J lost 10 bases, and 13 bases lay in between. CDR3 in DNA: TGTGCCAGCAGCGGGACTGTTCCGGAGCAGTTCTTC. Protein: CASSGTVPEQFF.

The chain links TRBV10-3 to TRBJ1-5; D gene unclear. The CDR3 totals 14 residues. Trimming cost V 3 bases and J 3 bases, with 9 bases left between them. Germline values: CDR1 ENHRY, CDR2 SYGVKD. The CDR3 reads CAISDPGFNQPQHF. CDR3 DNA sequence: TGTGCCATCAGTGACCCAGGATTCAATCAGCCCCAGCATTTT.

The rearrangement uses TRBV27 and TRBJ2-7; 7 bases fit TRBD2. Germline values: CDR1 MNHEY, CDR2 SMNVEV (reference sequence). With V trimmed by 6 bases and J by 4 bases, 9 bases remained unmatched. There are 14 residues in the CDR3. CDR3 protein: CASSSPRLAYEQYF. The DNA for the CDR3 is TGTGCCAGCAGCAGCCCGAGACTAGCTTACGAGCAGTACTTC.

The chain joins TRBV2 to TRBJ1-5; tentatively, D is TRBD1 (5 bases). Germline values: CDR1 SNHLY, CDR2 FYNNEI. V lost 4 bases and J lost 1, with 11 bases in between. The CDR3 consists of 15 residues. The CDR3 coding sequence is TGTGCCAGCAGTGGGCCCGACAGAAGCAATCAGCCCCAGCATTTT. It translates to CASSGPDRSNQPQHF.

This sequence joins TRBV29-1 and TRBJ2-7, with a weak D call TRBD2 (6 bases). The CDR3 has 15 amino acids. The V end lost 5 bases, the J end lost 1 base, and 18 bases lay between the germline ends. CDR1 SQVTM and CDR2 ANQGSEA come from the germline V gene. The CDR3 here is CSVSKADGGSYEQYF. Written as DNA, the CDR3 is TGCAGCGTTTCCAAGGCGGACGGGGGATCCTACGAGCAGTACTTC.

The chain links TRBV21-1 to TRBJ1-1. TRBV21-1 is designated a pseudogene. This CDR3 contains 16 residues. DNA for the CDR3: TGTGCCAGCAGCCAATGGGGGGGACAAGGAGGCACTGAAGCTTTCTTT. Amino acid sequence: CASSQWGGQGGTEAFF.

This clone was detected only a few times. The rearrangement links TRBV6-5 to TRBJ1-2, with a tentative D call TRBD1 (5 bases). Germline V gene data show CDR1 as MNHEY and CDR2 as SVGAGI. Trimming took off 6 bases at V and 0 bases at J, with 11 bases between the two ends. The CDR3 is made up of 14 amino acids. The CDR3 sequence: CASRLGTPNYGYTF. DNA of the CDR3: TGTGCCAGCAGACTCGGGACTCCTAACTATGGCTACACCTTC.

The chain uses TRBV19 and TRBJ1-2; D uncertain. Germline V lookup: CDR1 LNHDA, CDR2 SQIVND (reference sequence). This CDR3 is 14 amino acids long. Trimming shortened V by 8 bases and J by 1 base, and 14 bases separated the two germline ends. The CDR3 DNA reads TGTGCCAGTTCATCGGGAGGTCTTAACTATGGCTACACCTTC. It yields the protein CASSSGGLNYGYTF.

This clone has a single count. This sequence joins TRBV19 and TRBJ1-6, with 12 bases identical to TRBD1. Trimming took 1 base from V and 9 from J; bases not matched to a gene: 1. The CDR3 is made up of 15 amino acids. Germline V gene sequence: CDR1 LNHDA, CDR2 SQIVND (reference sequence). As DNA, the CDR3 is TGTGCCAGTAGTATAGGGGGACAGGGGGCTTCACCCCTCCACTTT. Residues: CASSIGGQGASPLHF.

The chain is built from TRBV2 and TRBJ2-3; D perhaps matches TRBD2 (5 bases). This CDR3 has 14 amino acids. Germline values: CDR1 SNHLY, CDR2 FYNNEI. The V end lost 6 bases, the J end lost 2 bases, and 12 bases lay between the germline ends. The CDR3 DNA follows: TGTGCCAGCAGCGTAGAGGGCCTCACAGATACGCAGTATTTT. Protein sequence: CASSVEGLTDTQYF.

The rearrangement joins TRBV3-1 (or the pseudogene TRBV3-2) to TRBJ1-2, with TRBD1 matching over 9 bases. This CDR3 contains 16 residues. Per germline, CDR1 LGHDT and CDR2 YNNKEL (reference sequence). V was clipped by 4 bases and J by 8 bases; unmatched bases: 14. The CDR3 nucleotides are TGTGCCAGCAGCCCCACATCCGGGACAGGGCCTAGAGGCTACACCTTC. Residues: CASSPTSGTGPRGYTF.

J is TRBJ1-2 and V is TRBV12-3 or TRBV12-4, with TRBD1 as a possible D gene (5 bases). The CDR3 is 13 residues long. Trimming shortened V by 8 bases and J by 4 bases, and 14 bases separated the two germline ends. The CDR3 DNA reads TGTGCCAGCCGCTTACAGGACGTCTATGGCTACACCTTC. Translated: CASRLQDVYGYTF.

The rearrangement links TRBV3-1 (or the pseudogene TRBV3-2) to TRBJ1-1, with D unresolved. Germline CDR1 LGHDT, CDR2 YNNKEL (reference sequence). The CDR3 sequence is 14 residues long. The V and J ends lost 3 bases and 3 bases respectively, with 11 bases between them. DNA of the CDR3: TGTGCCAGCAGCCACGCCGGCAGGTACACTGAAGCTTTCTTT. It is translated as CASSHAGRYTEAFF.

The rearrangement links TRBV3-1 (or the pseudogene TRBV3-2) to TRBJ1-2; D remains unclear. The germline CDR1 and CDR2 sequences are LGHDT and YNNKEL (reference sequence). The CDR3 sequence is 14 residues long. Trimming took off 1 base at V and 8 bases at J, with 14 bases between the two ends. The CDR3 DNA reads as TGTGCCAGCAGCCAAGCCGGAGAGGTAAGGGGCTACACCTTC. It translates to CASSQAGEVRGYTF.

The chain couples TRBV6-1 to TRBJ1-5; D possibly corresponds to TRBD1 (5 bases). The CDR3 loop spans 16 amino acids. Germline CDR1 MNHNS, CDR2 SASEGT. V lost 2 bases and J lost 2, with 13 bases in between. CDR3 nucleotides: TGTGCCAGCAGTGAATGGGGCCAGGATGGCAATCAGCCCCAGCATTTT. Amino acid sequence: CASSEWGQDGNQPQHF.

This chain uses TRBV3-1 (or the pseudogene TRBV3-2) with TRBJ1-2; possible D gene TRBD1, 6 bases. V lost 1 base, J lost 4 bases, and 22 bases lay in between. Germline CDR1 reads LGHDT; CDR2 reads YNNKEL (reference sequence). CDR3 size: 18 residues. DNA for the CDR3: TGTGCCAGCAGCCAAGGGCAGGGAGGGGGATTTAACCCCTATGGCTACACCTTC. It translates to CASSQGQGGGFNPYGYTF.

Written as DNA, the CDR3 is TGTGCCAGCAGCCTGGACAGGGGGGGTGAAAAACTGTTTTTT. Protein product: CASSLDRGGEKLFF. This sequence joins TRBV2 and TRBJ1-4; 10 bases map to TRBD1. The CDR3 is 14 amino acids. Germline assignment: CDR1 SNHLY and CDR2 FYNNEI. V shed 6 bases and J 7 bases; nucleotides not matched to a gene: 5.

This clone was observed a few times. The chain links TRBV28 to TRBJ2-1; D gene ambiguous. Trimming removed 3 bases from V and 0 bases from J, with 9 bases in between. The CDR3 loop spans 15 amino acids. CDR1 and CDR2 from the germline V gene are MDHEN and SYDVKM. For the CDR3, the DNA is TGTGCCAGCAGTTTGCGGCAGAACTCCTACAATGAGCAGTTCTTC. Protein product: CASSLRQNSYNEQFF.

This rearrangement joins TRBV11-2 to TRBJ2-2; D is possibly TRBD2 (5 bases). V was cut by 1 base and J by 0 bases, with 9 bases left in between. CDR3 length: 16 amino acids. The germline CDR1 and CDR2 sequences are SGHAT and FQNNGV. This CDR3 is CASSLVPAANTGELFF. As DNA, the CDR3 is TGTGCCAGCAGCTTAGTTCCAGCGGCGAACACCGGGGAGCTGTTTTTT.

This chain uses TRBV10-3 with TRBJ2-2; D perhaps matches TRBD1 (8 bases). Germline V lookup: CDR1 ENHRY, CDR2 SYGVKD. The CDR3 is 17 amino acids. Deletions cut 3 bases from V and 0 bases from J, with 14 bases between. CDR3 amino acids: CAISDPGGQANTGELFF. The CDR3 DNA sequence: TGTGCCATCAGTGACCCGGGGGGACAGGCGAACACCGGGGAGCTGTTTTTT.

This clone was picked up a small number of times. V usage is TRBV7-2 and J usage is TRBJ1-1; D gene unclear. This CDR3 is built from 15 residues. The ends were cut back, 5 bases at V and 1 base at J, with 14 bases in the middle. The V gene's germline CDR1 is SGHTA and CDR2 FQGNSA. The CDR3 region is CASSPSAGRNTEAFF. CDR3 DNA: TGTGCCAGCAGCCCATCAGCGGGGAGGAACACTGAAGCTTTCTTT.

J is TRBJ2-1 and V is TRBV19; weak D call: TRBD1 (6 bases). Trimming removed 6 bases from V and 3 bases from J, with 15 bases in between. The CDR3 contains 15 residues. From germline, CDR1 is LNHDA and CDR2 SQIVND (reference sequence). CDR3 bases: TGTGCCAGTAGCAAGGGGGTGGTTAGCTACAATGAGCAGTTCTTC. Its translation is CASSKGVVSYNEQFF.